These 12 T cell receptor beta chains were all obtained from the same sample, sequenced in a study of blood T cell repertoires in COVID-19. Assay used: immunoSEQ multiplex PCR; TCRdb lists only in-frame clones, some missing. The table records roughly 110,000 clones, 76% of them present only once. Sequences were obtained from peripheral blood. The origin of the receptors is an elderly man with COVID-19, enrolled during active disease.

The table lists this clone with a few counts. The CDR3 DNA sequence: TGTGCCAGCAGCAAGACAGAAGCCAACACTGAAGCTTTCTTT. Residues: CASSKTEANTEAFF. The rearrangement uses TRBV11-3 and TRBJ1-1; possibly TRBD1 for D (5 bases). Trimming pared 5 bases from V and 2 bases from J, leaving 12 bases between. This CDR3 is built from 14 residues. Looked up from germline, CDR1 is SGHNT and CDR2 is YENEEA.

V and J are TRBV7-9 and TRBJ1-5; 8 bases map to TRBD1. V lost 5 bases, J lost 6 bases, and 3 bases stayed unmatched. Per the germline V gene, CDR1 is SEHNR and CDR2 is FQNEAQ (reference sequence). This CDR3 has 13 amino acids. CDR3 coding DNA: TGTGCCAGCAGCGAAGGACAGGGTCAGCCCCAGCATTTT. Translated: CASSEGQGQPQHF.

This chain joins TRBV10-1 and TRBJ1-2; unclear D gene. The CDR3 runs to 15 residues. Germline V lookup: CDR1 WNHNN, CDR2 SYGVQD (reference sequence). V was trimmed by 6 bases and J by 1 base, leaving 15 bases between them. The CDR3 region has the DNA TGCGCCAGCAGAGGGAGTATCCACGTTAACTATGGCTACACCTTC. It translates to CASRGSIHVNYGYTF.

The chain employs TRBV7-9 and TRBJ2-5; D perhaps matches TRBD2 (6 bases). V lost 5 bases and J 2 bases, leaving 15 bases between the germline ends. The germline V gene has CDR1 SEHNR and CDR2 FQNEAQ (reference sequence). The CDR3 length is 15 residues. The chain's CDR3 is CASSPGTVQQETQYF. CDR3 sequence (DNA): TGTGCCAGCAGCCCCGGGACTGTGCAACAAGAGACCCAGTACTTC. Full variable domain (rest looked up from reference TRBV7-9 and TRBJ2-5): DTGVSQNPRHKITKRGQNVTFRCDPISEHNRLYWYRQTLGQGPEFLTYFQNEAQLEKSRLLSDRFSAERPKGSFSTLEIQRTEQGDSAMYLCASSPGTVQQETQYFGPGTRLLVL.

This chain connects TRBV7-9 to TRBJ2-1; D not certain. The CDR3 has 14 residues. Looked up from germline, CDR1 is SEHNR and CDR2 is FQNEAQ (reference sequence). The V gene lost 5 bases and the J gene lost 4 bases, with 12 bases spanning the gap. The CDR3 protein is CASSPPSRYNEQFF. The CDR3 DNA is TGTGCCAGCAGCCCGCCGAGTCGTTACAATGAGCAGTTCTTC.

This clone has at least ten counts. The CDR3 region has the DNA TGTGCCAGCAGCGAGACAGGGAGGACCGAGCAGTACTTC. Its protein product is CASSETGRTEQYF. The V and J genes are TRBV9 and TRBJ2-7; tentatively, D is TRBD1 (7 bases). Germline V gene sequence: CDR1 SGDLS, CDR2 YYNGEE. The CDR3 length is 13 residues. V lost 3 bases and J 6 bases, leaving 13 bases between the germline ends.

The chain couples TRBV4-1 to TRBJ2-2; TRBD2 aligns across 7 bases. Germline V lookup: CDR1 MGHRA, CDR2 YSYEKL. Trimming at V came to 0 bases and at J to 4 bases, leaving 5 bases not matched to a gene. The CDR3 has 16 residues. CDR3 DNA sequence: TGCGCCAGCAGCCAAGATTCTTCGGGGGGCACCGGGGAGCTGTTTTTT. Protein product: CASSQDSSGGTGELFF.

The chain is built from TRBV27 and TRBJ1-4; 7 bases line up with TRBD1. The CDR3 runs 15 residues. The J segment lost 6 bases and the V segment lost 5 bases, leaving 9 bases of the junction unmatched. Germline assignment: CDR1 MNHEY and CDR2 SMNVEV (reference sequence). The CDR3 bases are TGTGCCAGCAGTCACAGGACAGGAGGCGATGAAAAACTGTTTTTT. Protein: CASSHRTGGDEKLFF.

V gene TRBV7-9 combines with J gene TRBJ2-7, with D possibly being TRBD2 (9 bases). Germline CDR1 SEHNR, CDR2 FQNEAQ (reference sequence). The V end lost 4 bases, the J end lost 0 bases, and 22 bases lay between the germline ends. The CDR3 contains 18 residues. CDR3 in DNA: TGTGCCAGCAGCTCACTCAGGGGGCAGCGGGAGGCCTCCTACGAGCAGTACTTC. Amino acid sequence: CASSSLRGQREASYEQYF.

This clone was recorded a few times. The V call is TRBV28, the J call TRBJ1-1, with 12 bases lining up with TRBD1. From germline, CDR1 is MDHEN and CDR2 SYDVKM. CDR3 length: 15 residues. J was trimmed by 13 bases and V by 5 bases; bases with no gene match: 14. The DNA of the CDR3 is TGTGCCAGCAGTCCCCAACCGGGACAGGGGGCGCTTAATTTCTTT. Translating gives CASSPQPGQGALNFF.

The CDR3 loop reads CASTQDRGLYNEQFF. The CDR3 nucleotides are TGTGCCAGCACCCAGGACAGGGGCCTCTACAATGAGCAGTTCTTC. The chain recombines TRBV6-5 with TRBJ2-1; 9 nucleotides align to TRBD1. The CDR3 runs to 15 residues. V was clipped by 7 bases and J by 3 bases; unmatched bases: 7. Germline CDR1 MNHEY, CDR2 SVGAGI.

In this sample, this clone turned up once. The CDR3 protein is CASSLTGDIQYF. CDR3 coding DNA: TGTGCCAGCAGCCTCACAGGAGACATTCAGTACTTC. The rearrangement links TRBV27 to TRBJ2-4; D perhaps matches TRBD1 (5 bases). V lost 6 bases, J lost 8 bases, and 11 bases lay in between. Germline values: CDR1 MNHEY, CDR2 SMNVEV (reference sequence). The CDR3 length is 12 residues.